The subject of this entry is one TCR beta chain. The antigen is not known. Going into DNA extraction, samples held roughly 0.95-11 million cryopreserved PBMC. This entry comes from a study of long-term antiretroviral therapy in people with HIV. Study results and limitations: Diversity increased after ART yet remained lower than in transplant donor controls. Clonotypes expanded prior to ART showed repertoire dominance at all sampled time points.

Germline loops: CDR1 MNHNS, CDR2 SASEGT. The CDR3 is 14 amino acids. Trimming took 4 bases from V and 7 from J, leaving 13 bases between them. At the survey level, the v3.0 immunoSEQ assay was run. Profiled with immunoSEQ multiplex PCR; TCRdb holds only in-frame clones, not every one. The sample carries 20,000 to 30,000 clones, 85% to 90% recorded once. This receptor was taken from a woman aged 25 to 45 with HIV. Sequenced here: unsorted PBMCs, sampled 1.9 years after starting antiretroviral therapy. J is TRBJ2-2 and V is TRBV6-1; D may be TRBD1 (7 bases). This chain's CDR3 is CASSVEGAGGELFF. CDR3 coding DNA: TGTGCCAGCAGTGTGGAGGGGGCGGGCGGGGAGCTGTTTTTT.